This T cell receptor (beta chain) was found in a study of blood T cell repertoires in COVID-19. At the level of the study: Samples came from the United States, Italy and Spain, spanning acute and convalescent COVID-19. Sample material is recorded as cDNA or gDNA derived from T cells, B-cell-depleted T cells, or PBMCs.

Each participant's cohort was designated according to participant-reported clinical history. The CDR3 has 15 residues. Trimming stripped 0 bases from V and 6 bases from J, with 14 bases between. Germline loops: CDR1 MNHEY, CDR2 SVGAGI. Original handling: Reference gene primer amplification gave nucleated cell count estimates. This table comes from immunoSEQ multiplex PCR, and its TCRdb copy is limited to in-frame clones, with some not included. From that table come the V and J calls and clone size; the DNA was used to work out D and trimming. The sample lists roughly 180,000 clones; roughly 88% were seen once.

Material for sequencing was PBMCs or T cells enriched from blood (not recorded which). The chain joins TRBV6-5 to TRBJ1-2; D may be TRBD1 (6 bases). This TCR derives from a woman aged 25 to 39 who had recovered from COVID-19. Here the CDR3 DNA reads TGTGCCAGCAGTTACTCAGGGGGAAGTTTAAATGGCTACACCTTC. The encoded protein is CASSYSGGSLNGYTF.